This T cell receptor beta chain derives from a study of T cells after yellow fever vaccination. Overall study findings and caveats: Post-booster repertoires contained most primary-vaccination clones again (almost 97% CD4, about 88% CD8). Clonotypes found in both CD4 and CD8 compartments made up a small share. Abundant contaminating clonotypes from the bulk population could appear in FACS-sorted repertoires.

5'RACE template switching added a universal primer site and UMIs to TCR cDNA. A single record per CDR3 protein comes from TCRdb applying MiXCR to the 5' RACE reads. The table lists almost 600,000 distinct CDR3 sequences, about 14% of them singletons, with over 11% in the top ten. Concerning this clonotype: Its antigen is unidentified.

CDR1 is DFQATT and CDR2 is SNEGSKA in the germline V gene (reference sequence). The CDR3 is 14 residues long. The ends lost 4 bases at V and 4 bases at J; junction bases unmatched: 9. This sequence joins TRBV20-1 and TRBJ2-5; 7 nucleotides align to TRBD2. The receptor comes from a young man who received the YFV17D yellow fever vaccine. The material sequenced was PBMCs, taken on the day of the yellow fever booster vaccination. This CDR3 reads CSAIRPGGGETQYF. CDR3 in DNA: TGCAGTGCTATTCGACCTGGCGGGGGAGAGACCCAGTACTTC.